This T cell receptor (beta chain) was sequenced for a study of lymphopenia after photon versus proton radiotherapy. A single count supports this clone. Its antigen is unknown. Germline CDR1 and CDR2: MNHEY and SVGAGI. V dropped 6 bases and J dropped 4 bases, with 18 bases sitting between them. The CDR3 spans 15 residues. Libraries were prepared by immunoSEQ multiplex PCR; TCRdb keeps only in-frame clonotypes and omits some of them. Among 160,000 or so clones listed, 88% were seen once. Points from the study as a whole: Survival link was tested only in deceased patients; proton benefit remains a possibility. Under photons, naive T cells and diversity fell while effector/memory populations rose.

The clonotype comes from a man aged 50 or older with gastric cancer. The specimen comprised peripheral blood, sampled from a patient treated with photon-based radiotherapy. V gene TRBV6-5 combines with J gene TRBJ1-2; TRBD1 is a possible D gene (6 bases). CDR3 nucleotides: TGTGCCAGCAGCCGACAGGTCGATCTAGGCTATGGCTACACCTTC. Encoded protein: CASSRQVDLGYGYTF.